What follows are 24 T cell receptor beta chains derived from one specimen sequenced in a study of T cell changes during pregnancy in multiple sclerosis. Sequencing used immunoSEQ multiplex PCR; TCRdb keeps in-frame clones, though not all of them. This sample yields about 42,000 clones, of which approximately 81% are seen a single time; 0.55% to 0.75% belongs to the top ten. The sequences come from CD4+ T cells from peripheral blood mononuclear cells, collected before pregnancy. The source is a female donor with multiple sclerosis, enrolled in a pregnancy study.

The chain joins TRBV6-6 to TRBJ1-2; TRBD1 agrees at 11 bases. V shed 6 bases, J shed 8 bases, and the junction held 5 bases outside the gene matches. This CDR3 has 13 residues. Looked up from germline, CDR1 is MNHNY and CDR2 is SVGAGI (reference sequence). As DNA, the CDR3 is TGTGCCAGCAGAGGACAGGGGGCGGGAGGCTACACCTTC. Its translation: CASRGQGAGGYTF.

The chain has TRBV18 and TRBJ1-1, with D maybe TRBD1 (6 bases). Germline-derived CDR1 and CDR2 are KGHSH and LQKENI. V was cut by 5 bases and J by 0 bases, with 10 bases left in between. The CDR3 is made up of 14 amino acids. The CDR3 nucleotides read TGTGCCAGCTCATCGGACAGAATGAACACTGAAGCTTTCTTT. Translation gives CASSSDRMNTEAFF.

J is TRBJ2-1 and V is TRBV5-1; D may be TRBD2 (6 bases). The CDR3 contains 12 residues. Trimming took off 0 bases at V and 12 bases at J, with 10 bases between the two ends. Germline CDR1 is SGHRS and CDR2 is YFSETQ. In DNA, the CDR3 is TGCGCCAGCAGCTTGGATCAGCGGGCGCAGTTCTTC. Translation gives CASSLDQRAQFF. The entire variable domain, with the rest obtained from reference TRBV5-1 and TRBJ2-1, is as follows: KAGVTQTPRYLIKTRGQQVTLSCSPISGHRSVSWYQQTPGQGLQFLFEYFSETQRNKGNFPGRFSGRQFSNSRSEMNVSTLELGDSALYLCASSLDQRAQFFGPGTRLTVL.

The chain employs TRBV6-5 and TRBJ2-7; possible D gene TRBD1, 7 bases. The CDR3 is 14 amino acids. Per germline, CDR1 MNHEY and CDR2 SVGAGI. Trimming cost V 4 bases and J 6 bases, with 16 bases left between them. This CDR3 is CASSSRRGPAEQYF. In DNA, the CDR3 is TGTGCCAGCAGTTCTCGGAGGGGGCCCGCCGAGCAGTACTTC.

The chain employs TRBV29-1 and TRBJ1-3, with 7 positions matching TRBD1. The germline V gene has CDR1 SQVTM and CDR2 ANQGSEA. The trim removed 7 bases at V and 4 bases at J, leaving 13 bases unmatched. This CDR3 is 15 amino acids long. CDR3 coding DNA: TGCAGCGCGCGAACGAAAGGGACAGCCGGAAACACCATATATTTT. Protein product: CSARTKGTAGNTIYF.

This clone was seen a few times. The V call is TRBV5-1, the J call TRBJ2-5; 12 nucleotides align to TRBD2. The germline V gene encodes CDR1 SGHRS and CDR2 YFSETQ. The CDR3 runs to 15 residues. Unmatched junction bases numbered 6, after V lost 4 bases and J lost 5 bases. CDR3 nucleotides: TGCGCCAGCAGCGTAGAAGGACTAGCGGGGGAGACCCAGTACTTC. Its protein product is CASSVEGLAGETQYF.

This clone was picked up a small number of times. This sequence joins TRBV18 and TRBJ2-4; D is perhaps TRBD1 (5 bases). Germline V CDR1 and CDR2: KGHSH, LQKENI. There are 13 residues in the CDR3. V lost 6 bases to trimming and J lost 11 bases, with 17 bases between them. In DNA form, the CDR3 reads TGTGCCAGCTCCCCGGGCAGCGCAGGGTTTCAGTACTTC. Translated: CASSPGSAGFQYF.

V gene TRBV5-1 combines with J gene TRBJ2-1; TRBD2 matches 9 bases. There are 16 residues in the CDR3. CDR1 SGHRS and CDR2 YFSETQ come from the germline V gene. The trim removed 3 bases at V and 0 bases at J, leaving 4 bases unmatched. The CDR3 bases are TGCGCCAGCAGCTGGACTAGCGCGAGCTCCTACAATGAGCAGTTCTTC. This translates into CASSWTSASSYNEQFF.

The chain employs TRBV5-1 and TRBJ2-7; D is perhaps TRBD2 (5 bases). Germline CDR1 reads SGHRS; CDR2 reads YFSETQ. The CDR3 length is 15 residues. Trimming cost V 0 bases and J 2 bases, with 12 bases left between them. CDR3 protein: CASSLGSGNTYEQYF. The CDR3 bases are TGCGCCAGCAGCTTGGGCAGCGGTAATACCTACGAGCAGTACTTC.

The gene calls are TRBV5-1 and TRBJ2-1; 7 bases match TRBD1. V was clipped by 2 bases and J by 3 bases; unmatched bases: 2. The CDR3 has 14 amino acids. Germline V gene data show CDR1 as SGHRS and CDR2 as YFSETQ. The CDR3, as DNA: TGCGCCAGCAGCTTTGGACAGGTCTACAATGAGCAGTTCTTC. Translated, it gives CASSFGQVYNEQFF.

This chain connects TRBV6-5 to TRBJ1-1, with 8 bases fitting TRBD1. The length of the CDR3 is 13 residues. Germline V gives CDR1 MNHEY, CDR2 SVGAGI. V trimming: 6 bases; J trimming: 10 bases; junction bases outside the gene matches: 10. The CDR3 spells CASSPGQEFGAFF. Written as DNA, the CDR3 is TGTGCCAGCAGCCCGGGACAGGAGTTCGGAGCTTTCTTT.

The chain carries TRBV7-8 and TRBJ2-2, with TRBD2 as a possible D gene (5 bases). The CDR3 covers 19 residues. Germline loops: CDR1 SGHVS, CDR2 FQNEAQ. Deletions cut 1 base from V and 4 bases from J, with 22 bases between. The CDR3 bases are TGTGCCAGCAGCTTAGGTTACGGTTCGTCCGTTCGGGGCACCGGGGAGCTGTTTTTT. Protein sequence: CASSLGYGSSVRGTGELFF. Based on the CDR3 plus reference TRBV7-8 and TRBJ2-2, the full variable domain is GAGVSQSPRYKVAKRGQDVALRCDPISGHVSLFWYQQALGQGPEFLTYFQNEAQLDKSGLPSDRFFAERPEGSVSTLKIQRTQQEDSAVYLCASSLGYGSSVRGTGELFFGEGSRLTVL.

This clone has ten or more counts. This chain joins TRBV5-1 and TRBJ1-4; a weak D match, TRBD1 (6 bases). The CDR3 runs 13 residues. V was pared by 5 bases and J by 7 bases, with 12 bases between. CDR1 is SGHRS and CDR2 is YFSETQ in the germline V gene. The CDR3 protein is CASSPGTREKLFF. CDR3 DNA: TGCGCCAGCAGTCCCGGGACACGTGAAAAACTGTTTTTT.

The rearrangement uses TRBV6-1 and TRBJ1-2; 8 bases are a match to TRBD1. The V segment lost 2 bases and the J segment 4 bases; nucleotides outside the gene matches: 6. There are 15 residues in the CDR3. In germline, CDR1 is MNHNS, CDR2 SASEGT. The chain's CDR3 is CASSESGQGGYGYTF. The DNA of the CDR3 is TGTGCCAGCAGTGAATCAGGACAGGGTGGCTATGGCTACACCTTC.

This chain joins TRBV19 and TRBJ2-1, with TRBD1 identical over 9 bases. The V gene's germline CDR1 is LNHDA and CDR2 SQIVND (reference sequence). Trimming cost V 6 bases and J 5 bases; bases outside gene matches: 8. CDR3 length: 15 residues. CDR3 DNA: TGTGCCAGTAGGTGGGGGGACAGGGTAAACAATGAGCAGTTCTTC. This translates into CASRWGDRVNNEQFF.

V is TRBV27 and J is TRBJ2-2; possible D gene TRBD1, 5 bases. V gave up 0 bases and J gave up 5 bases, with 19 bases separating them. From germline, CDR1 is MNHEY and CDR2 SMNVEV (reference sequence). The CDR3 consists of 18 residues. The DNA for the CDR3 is TGTGCCAGCAGTTTATCTTCCCCATTCAGGGTGAGTACCGGGGAGCTGTTTTTT. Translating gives CASSLSSPFRVSTGELFF.

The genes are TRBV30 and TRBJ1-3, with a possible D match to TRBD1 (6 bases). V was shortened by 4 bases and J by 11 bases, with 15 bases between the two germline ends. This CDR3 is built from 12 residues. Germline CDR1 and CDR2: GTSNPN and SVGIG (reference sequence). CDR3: CAWKLDSIAIYF. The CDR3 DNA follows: TGTGCCTGGAAGCTGGACAGTATCGCCATATATTTT.

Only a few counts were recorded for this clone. The CDR3 is CASSPVTDPQPQHF. CDR3 nucleotide sequence: TGTGCCAGCAGCCCGGTGACTGATCCTCAGCCCCAGCATTTT. The chain carries TRBV7-2 and TRBJ1-5; D is ambiguous. Per germline, CDR1 SGHTA and CDR2 FQGNSA. The CDR3 is 14 amino acids. Trimming cost V 5 bases and J 6 bases, with 14 bases left between them.

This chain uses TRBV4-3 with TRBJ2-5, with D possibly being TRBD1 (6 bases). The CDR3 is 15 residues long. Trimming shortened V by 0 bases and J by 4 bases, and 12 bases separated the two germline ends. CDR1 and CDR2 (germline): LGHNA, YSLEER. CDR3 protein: CASSQDNRVGETQYF. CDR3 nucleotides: TGCGCCAGCAGCCAAGACAACAGGGTGGGAGAGACCCAGTACTTC.

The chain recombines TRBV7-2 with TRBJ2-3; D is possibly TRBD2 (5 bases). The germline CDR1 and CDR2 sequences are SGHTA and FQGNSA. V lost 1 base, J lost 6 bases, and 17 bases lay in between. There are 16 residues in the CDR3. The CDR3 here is CASSLGLGGRRDTQYF. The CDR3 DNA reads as TGTGCCAGCAGCTTAGGTCTAGGAGGTCGAAGGGATACGCAGTATTTT.

DNA for the CDR3: TGTGCCAGCGCGCAGGGGGCGAACACTGAAGCTTTCTTT. Protein product: CASAQGANTEAFF. J is TRBJ1-1 and V is TRBV4-2, with TRBD1 matching 8 bases. V gave up 8 bases and J gave up 1 base; unmatched junction bases: 3. CDR1 and CDR2 from the germline V gene are LGHNA and YNFKEQ. The CDR3 runs 13 residues.

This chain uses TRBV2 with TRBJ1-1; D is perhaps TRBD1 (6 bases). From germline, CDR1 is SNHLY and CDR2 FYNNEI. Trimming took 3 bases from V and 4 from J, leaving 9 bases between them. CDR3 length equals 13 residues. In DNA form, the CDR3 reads TGTGCCAGCAGTGAGCAACAGGGCACTGAAGCTTTCTTT. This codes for CASSEQQGTEAFF.

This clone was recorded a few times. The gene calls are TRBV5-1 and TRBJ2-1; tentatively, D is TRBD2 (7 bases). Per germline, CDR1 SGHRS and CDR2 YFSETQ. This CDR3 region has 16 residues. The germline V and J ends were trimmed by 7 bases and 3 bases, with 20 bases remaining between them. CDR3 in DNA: TGCGCCAGCGCCCTAGGGGGGGGGTTGCTCTACAATGAGCAGTTCTTC. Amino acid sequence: CASALGGGLLYNEQFF.

The CDR3 sequence is CAWSGIRTSRQYF. CDR3 nucleotide sequence: TGTGCCTGGAGCGGTATTAGGACTAGTAGGCAGTACTTC. The rearrangement links TRBV30 to TRBJ2-7, with 7 bases that match TRBD2. The germline CDR1 and CDR2 sequences are GTSNPN and SVGIG (reference sequence). J gave up 9 bases and V 3 bases, and 11 bases lay outside the gene matches. The CDR3 extends over 13 amino acids.